This TCR beta chain was identified during a study of blood T cells in healthy people across ages. Study outcomes and limitations: PBMCs that were unsorted prevented a conclusive naive versus antigen-experienced comparison.

Per sample, a minimum of 6 million PBMCs were isolated. To note about this clonotype: The antigen is unknown.

A sample-barcoded 5' primer and a J-beta primer mix were used in a second PCR of roughly 7 to 11 cycles. Sequencing yielded, for each sample, at least 3 million paired-end reads carrying CDR3. Each CDR3 protein gets one entry after TCRdb re-called the 5' RACE reads with MiXCR. The repertoire holds about 640,000 distinct CDR3 sequences, with approximately 59% as singletons. This TCR was recovered from a man between 60 and 70 years old in good health. Sequencing was carried out using blood.

The CDR3 protein is CASAEVNTDTQYF. CDR3 DNA sequence: TGTGCCAGCGCGGAGGTTAACACAGATACGCAGTATTTT. The V and J genes are TRBV11-2 and TRBJ2-3, with D tentatively TRBD2 (5 bases). Germline V gene sequence: CDR1 SGHAT, CDR2 FQNNGV. The CDR3 consists of 13 residues. With 8 bases removed from V and 2 bases from J, the gap between germline ends came to 11 bases.